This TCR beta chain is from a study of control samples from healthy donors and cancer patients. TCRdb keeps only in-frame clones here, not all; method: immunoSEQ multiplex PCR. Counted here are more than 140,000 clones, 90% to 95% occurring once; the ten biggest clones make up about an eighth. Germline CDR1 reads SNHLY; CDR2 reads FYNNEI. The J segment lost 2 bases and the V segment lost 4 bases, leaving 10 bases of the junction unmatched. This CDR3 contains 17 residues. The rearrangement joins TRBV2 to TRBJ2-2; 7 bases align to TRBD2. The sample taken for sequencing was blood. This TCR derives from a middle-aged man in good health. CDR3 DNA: TGTGCCAGCAGTGTTTTGCGGGGGACCTTCAACACCGGGGAGCTGTTTTTT. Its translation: CASSVLRGTFNTGELFF. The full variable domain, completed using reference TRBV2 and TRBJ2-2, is EPEVTQTPSHQVTQMGQEVILRCVPISNHLYFYWYRQILGQKVEFLVSFYNNEISEKSEIFDDQFSVERPDGSNFTLKIRSTKLEDSAMYFCASSVLRGTFNTGELFFGEGSRLTVL.